This T cell receptor (beta chain) was recorded in a study of early T cells in non-severe SARS-CoV-2 infection. Study-level background: The input, bulk RNA from unsorted whole blood, was sequenced, and chains were unpaired.

Study observations and caveats: Database matching using VDJdb favored anti-spike CD8 responses, with private and CD4 specificities left missing.

Individual cDNA molecules received unique molecular identifiers during library preparation. Using its own MiXCR run on the 5' RACE reads, TCRdb lists one record per CDR3 protein. Of about 80,000 distinct CDR3 sequences in the sample, 12% were seen once. This clonotype was picked up a small number of times. Its target is unknown. V dropped 4 bases and J dropped 6; count of bases not matched to a gene: 9. The germline CDR1 and CDR2 sequences are SGDLS and YYNGEE. This CDR3 is 15 amino acids long. The chain uses TRBV9 and TRBJ2-4; TRBD2 aligns across 8 bases. This receptor was identified in an adult who was a healthcare worker with PCR-confirmed SARS-CoV-2 infection or an uninfected control (not recorded which). The sample taken for sequencing was whole blood. The CDR3, as DNA: TGTGCCAGCAGCCATAGCGGGAAAGGGCTAAACATTCAGTACTTC. Its translation is CASSHSGKGLNIQYF.